This T cell receptor (beta chain) derives from a study of cytomegalovirus exposure and HLA in healthy donors. The PCR used 60 Vbeta and 13 Jbeta primers. Method: immunoSEQ multiplex PCR; TCRdb's copy keeps in-frame clones and lacks some. The sample contains 65,000 or so clones, 70% to 80% of which appear only once. V lost 8 bases to trimming and J lost 1 base, with 10 bases between them. The CDR3 sequence is 13 residues long. CDR1 MNHEY and CDR2 SVGAGI come from the germline V gene. The chain recombines TRBV6-5 with TRBJ2-3; D possibly corresponds to TRBD2 (6 bases). Sequencing input: PBMCs. The source of this sequence is a woman in her forties in good health and CMV-seropositive. The CDR3 DNA reads TGTGCCAGCGTCGGAGGGGGCACAGATACGCAGTATTTT. Its protein is CASVGGGTDTQYF.